These T cell receptor beta chains were read from a single sample in a study of blood T cell repertoires in COVID-19. Here immunoSEQ multiplex PCR was the method, and the copy in TCRdb shows in-frame clones only, minus some. The data show about 110,000 clones, 88% seen once. Sequencing input: peripheral blood. These receptors were taken from a human donor in a cohort sampled during active COVID-19. The CDR3 runs from the conserved cysteine through the conserved F or W. D genes are given only for firm matches. Only some rows state a clone size, as once, few, many or a class for expanded clones.

13,NA,few,TRBJ2-2,TRBV2,TGTGCCAGCAGTGATCAAGCGGGCGGGGAGCTGTTTTTT,CASSDQAGGELFF
14,TRBD1,NA,TRBJ1-2,TRBV5-3,TGTGCCAGAAGCCGGGGACAGGGTTTCTTTGGCTACACCTTC,CARSRGQGFFGYTF
16,NA,NA,TRBJ2-5,TRBV28,TGTGCCAGCAGTTTTTCCAGGGTCAGGTACCAAGAGACCCAGTACTTC,CASSFSRVRYQETQYF
17,TRBD1,NA,TRBJ1-4,TRBV15,TGTGCCACCAGCAGGGACCTCGGGACAGGGTTGACTGAAAAACTGTTTTTT,CATSRDLGTGLTEKLFF
14,TRBD1,NA,TRBJ2-5,TRBV2,TGTGCCAGCAGGGCCGGGACAGCTAAAGAGACCCAGTACTTC,CASRAGTAKETQYF
15,TRBD1,once,TRBJ1-2,TRBV7-8,TGTGCCAGCAGCTTAGGGGGACAGGGGTTTTATGGCTACACCTTC,CASSLGGQGFYGYTF
15,TRBD2,few,TRBJ2-7,TRBV4-1,TGCGCCAGCAGCCGAACGGGAGGGAGTCAAAACGAGCAGTACTTC,CASSRTGGSQNEQYF
14,TRBD1,once,TRBJ1-1,TRBV4-1,TGCGCCAGCAGCACCTTACAGGGGGCAACTGAAGCTTTCTTT,CASSTLQGATEAFF
15,TRBD1,NA,TRBJ2-5,TRBV3-1/TRBV3-2,TGTGCCAGCAGCCGCCGGGGACAGATTCAAGAGACCCAGTACTTC,CASSRRGQIQETQYF
16,NA,NA,TRBJ1-5,TRBV2,TGTGCCAGCAGGTTGGGAGGAGGGCAGGGCTCCCAGCCCCAGCATTTT,CASRLGGGQGSQPQHF
14,NA,once,TRBJ2-1,TRBV6-5,TGTGCCAGCAGGGTAGCGAATTACAACAATGAGCAGTTCTTC,CASRVANYNNEQFF
14,NA,NA,TRBJ1-2,TRBV29-1,TGCAGCGTTGAAGATCGGCGGGGGAACTATGGCTACACCTTC,CSVEDRRGNYGYTF
16,NA,NA,TRBJ2-1,TRBV10-2,TGCGCCAGCAGTGATAGGGGTCGGAGCTCCTACAATGAGCAGTTCTTC,CASSDRGRSSYNEQFF
19,TRBD1,NA,TRBJ2-2,TRBV10-1,TGCGCCAGCAGTGAGCCAAGGACAGGGAAATTTCGAAACACCGGGGAGCTGTTTTTT,CASSEPRTGKFRNTGELFF
14,TRBD2,NA,TRBJ2-1,TRBV24-1,TGTGCCACCGGTCTAAGCGGGGGGGGCAATGAGCAGTTCTTC,CATGLSGGGNEQFF
13,NA,NA,TRBJ2-7,TRBV29-1,TGCAGCGTTGAAGATCAAGCGGGCTACCCGCAGTACTTC,CSVEDQAGYPQYF
15,NA,NA,TRBJ1-1,TRBV19,TGTGCCAGTAGTATAGCGGAGGGCTGGAGCACTGAAGCTTTCTTT,CASSIAEGWSTEAFF
14,TRBD1,NA,TRBJ1-4,TRBV10-1,TGCGCCAGCAGCTCCGGGACAGGGGATGAAAAACTGTTTTTT,CASSSGTGDEKLFF
14,TRBD2,NA,TRBJ2-3,TRBV2,TGTGCCAGCAAGTCGCGGGAGGGGGCAGATACGCAGTATTTT,CASKSREGADTQYF
15,NA,NA,TRBJ2-7,TRBV7-8,TGTGCCAGCAGCTTAGGCACAGGTTCAGCCTACGAGCAGTACTTC,CASSLGTGSAYEQYF
15,TRBD1,NA,TRBJ1-5,TRBV7-8,TGTGCCAGCAGCGTAGCCGGGACAGGGGGACAGCCCCAGCATTTT,CASSVAGTGGQPQHF
12,NA,once,TRBJ2-2,TRBV9,TGTGCCAGCAGCGCGGGGGCCGGGGAGCTGTTTTTT,CASSAGAGELFF
14,TRBD1,NA,TRBJ2-3,TRBV6-5,TGTGCCAGCAGGGACAGGGGGCTCTCAGATACGCAGTATTTT,CASRDRGLSDTQYF